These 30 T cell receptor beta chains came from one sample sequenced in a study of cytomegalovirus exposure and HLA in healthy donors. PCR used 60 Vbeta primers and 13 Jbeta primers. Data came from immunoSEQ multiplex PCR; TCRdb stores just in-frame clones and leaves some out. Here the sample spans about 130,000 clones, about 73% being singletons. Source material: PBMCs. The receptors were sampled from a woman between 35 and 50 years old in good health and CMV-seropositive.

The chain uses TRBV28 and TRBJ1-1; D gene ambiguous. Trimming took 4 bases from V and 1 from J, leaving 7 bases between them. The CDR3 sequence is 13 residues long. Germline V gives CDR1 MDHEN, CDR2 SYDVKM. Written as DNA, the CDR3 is TGTGCCAGCAGTTCTCACAGGAACACTGAAGCTTTCTTT. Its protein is CASSSHRNTEAFF. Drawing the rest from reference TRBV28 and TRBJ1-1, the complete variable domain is DVKVTQSSRYLVKRTGEKVFLECVQDMDHENMFWYRQDPGLGLRLIYFSYDVKMKEKGDIPEGYSVSREKKERFSLILESASTNQTSMYLCASSSHRNTEAFFGQGTRLTVV.

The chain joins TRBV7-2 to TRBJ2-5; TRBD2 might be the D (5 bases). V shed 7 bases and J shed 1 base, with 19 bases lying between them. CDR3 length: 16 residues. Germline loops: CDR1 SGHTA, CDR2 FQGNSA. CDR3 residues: CASTPTGRASQETQYF. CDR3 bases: TGTGCCAGCACCCCGACTGGGCGGGCCTCCCAAGAGACCCAGTACTTC.

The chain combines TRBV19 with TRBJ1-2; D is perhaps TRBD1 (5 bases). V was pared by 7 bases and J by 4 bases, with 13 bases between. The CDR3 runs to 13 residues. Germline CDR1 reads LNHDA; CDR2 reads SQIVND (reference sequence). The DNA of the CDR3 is TGTGCCAGTACTGGGGCAGCACCCTATGGCTACACCTTC. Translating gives CASTGAAPYGYTF.

The CDR3 region is CASSQGDRGNQPQHF. CDR3 bases: TGTGCCAGCAGCCAGGGGGACAGGGGAAATCAGCCCCAGCATTTT. The chain links TRBV14 to TRBJ1-5; TRBD1 matches 10 bases. Trimming took 3 bases from V and 4 from J; bases not matched to a gene: 3. Germline CDR1 reads SGHDN; CDR2 reads FVKESK. The CDR3 length is 15 residues.

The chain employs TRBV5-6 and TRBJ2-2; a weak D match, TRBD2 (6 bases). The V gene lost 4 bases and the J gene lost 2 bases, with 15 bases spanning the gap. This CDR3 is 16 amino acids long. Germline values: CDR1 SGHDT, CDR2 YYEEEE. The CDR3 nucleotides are TGTGCCAGCAGCCGGTTTGGGACTGTTAACACCGGGGAGCTGTTTTTT. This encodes CASSRFGTVNTGELFF.

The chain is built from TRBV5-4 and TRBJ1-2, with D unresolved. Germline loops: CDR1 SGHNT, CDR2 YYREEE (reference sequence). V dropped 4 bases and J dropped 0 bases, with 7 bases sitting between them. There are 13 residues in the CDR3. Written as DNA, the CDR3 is TGTGCCAGCAGCCTTACAGCTAACTATGGCTACACCTTC. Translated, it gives CASSLTANYGYTF.

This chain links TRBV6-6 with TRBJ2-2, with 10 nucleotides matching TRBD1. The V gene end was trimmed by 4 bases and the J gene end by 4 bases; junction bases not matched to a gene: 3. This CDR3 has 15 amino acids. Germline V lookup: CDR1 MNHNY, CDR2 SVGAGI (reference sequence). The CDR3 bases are TGTGCCAGCAGTTGGACAGGGGGGTCCACCGGGGAGCTGTTTTTT. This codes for CASSWTGGSTGELFF.

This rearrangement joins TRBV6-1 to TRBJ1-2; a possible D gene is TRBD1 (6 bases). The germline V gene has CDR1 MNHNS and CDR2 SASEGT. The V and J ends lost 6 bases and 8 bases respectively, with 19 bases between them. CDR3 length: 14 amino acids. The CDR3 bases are TGTGCCAGCAGCCGAGGGGGGGACCCCCCCGGCTACACCTTC. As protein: CASSRGGDPPGYTF.

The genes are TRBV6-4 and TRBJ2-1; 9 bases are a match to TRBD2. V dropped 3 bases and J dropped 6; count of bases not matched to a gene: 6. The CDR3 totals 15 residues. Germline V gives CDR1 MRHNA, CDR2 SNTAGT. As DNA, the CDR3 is TGTGCCAGCAGTGAACTAGCGGGCGGACCCAATGAGCAGTTCTTC. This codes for CASSELAGGPNEQFF.

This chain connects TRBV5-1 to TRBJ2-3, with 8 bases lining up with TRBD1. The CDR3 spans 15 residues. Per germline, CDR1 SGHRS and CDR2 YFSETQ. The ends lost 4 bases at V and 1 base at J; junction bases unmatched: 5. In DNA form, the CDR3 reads TGCGCCAGCAGCAGGACAGGGTCGGGCACAGATACGCAGTATTTT. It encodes CASSRTGSGTDTQYF.

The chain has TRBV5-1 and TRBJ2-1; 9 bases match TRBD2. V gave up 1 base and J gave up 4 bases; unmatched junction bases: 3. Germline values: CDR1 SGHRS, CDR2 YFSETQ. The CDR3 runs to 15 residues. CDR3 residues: CASSLKTSGYNEQFF. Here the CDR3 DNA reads TGCGCCAGCAGCTTGAAGACTAGCGGTTACAATGAGCAGTTCTTC.

The CDR3 sequence: CASSPPTESGVHTF. The CDR3 coding sequence is TGTGCCAGCAGCCCCCCGACGGAGAGTGGCGTCCACACCTTC. The V call is TRBV9, the J call TRBJ1-2; D is ambiguous. Germline V lookup: CDR1 SGDLS, CDR2 YYNGEE. The CDR3 has 14 residues. V was trimmed by 4 bases and J by 12 bases, leaving 22 bases between them.

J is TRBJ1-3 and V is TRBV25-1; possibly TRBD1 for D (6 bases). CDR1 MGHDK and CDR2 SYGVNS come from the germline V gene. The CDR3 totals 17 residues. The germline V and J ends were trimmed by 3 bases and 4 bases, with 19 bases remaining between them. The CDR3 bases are TGTGCCAGCAGTGATTCCGTCCCCGGGACAAGAGGAAACACCATATATTTT. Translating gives CASSDSVPGTRGNTIYF.

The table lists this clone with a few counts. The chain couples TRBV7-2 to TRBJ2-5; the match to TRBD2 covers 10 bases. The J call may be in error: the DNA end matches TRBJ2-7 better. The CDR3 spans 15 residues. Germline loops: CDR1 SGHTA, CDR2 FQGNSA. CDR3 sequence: CASSLAAGGGHEQYF. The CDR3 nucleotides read TGTGCCAGCAGCTTAGCAGCGGGGGGGGGTCACGAGCAGTACTTC.

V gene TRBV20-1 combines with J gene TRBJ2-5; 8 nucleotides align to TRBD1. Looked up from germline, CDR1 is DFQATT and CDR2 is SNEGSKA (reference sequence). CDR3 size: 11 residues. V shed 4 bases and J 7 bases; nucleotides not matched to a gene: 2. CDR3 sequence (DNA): TGCAGTGCTATTGACAGGGGGACCCAGTACTTC. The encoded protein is CSAIDRGTQYF.

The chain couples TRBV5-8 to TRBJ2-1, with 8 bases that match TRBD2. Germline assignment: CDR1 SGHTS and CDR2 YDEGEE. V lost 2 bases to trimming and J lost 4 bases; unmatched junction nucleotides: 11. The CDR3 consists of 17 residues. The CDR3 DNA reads TGTGCCAGCAGCTTTATCCCCGGGAGGGGATCATACAATGAGCAGTTCTTC. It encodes CASSFIPGRGSYNEQFF.

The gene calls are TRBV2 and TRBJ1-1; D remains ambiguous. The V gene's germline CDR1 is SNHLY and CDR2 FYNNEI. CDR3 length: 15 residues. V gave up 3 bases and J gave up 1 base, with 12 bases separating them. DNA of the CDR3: TGTGCCAGCAGTGACCCTACGATAGAGAACACTGAAGCTTTCTTT. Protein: CASSDPTIENTEAFF.

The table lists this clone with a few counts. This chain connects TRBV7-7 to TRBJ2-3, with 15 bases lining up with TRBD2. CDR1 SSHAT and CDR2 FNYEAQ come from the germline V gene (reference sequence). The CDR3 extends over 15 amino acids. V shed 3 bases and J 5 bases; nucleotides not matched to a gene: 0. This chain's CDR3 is CASSLGLAGGDTQYF. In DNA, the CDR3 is TGTGCCAGCAGCTTGGGACTAGCGGGGGGAGATACGCAGTATTTT.

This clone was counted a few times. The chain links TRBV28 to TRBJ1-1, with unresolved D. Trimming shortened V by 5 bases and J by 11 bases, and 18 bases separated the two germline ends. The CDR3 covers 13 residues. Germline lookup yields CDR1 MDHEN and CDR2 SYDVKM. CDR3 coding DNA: TGTGCCAGCAGTCTCCGGGGATTGTTAGGGGCTTTCTTT. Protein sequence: CASSLRGLLGAFF.

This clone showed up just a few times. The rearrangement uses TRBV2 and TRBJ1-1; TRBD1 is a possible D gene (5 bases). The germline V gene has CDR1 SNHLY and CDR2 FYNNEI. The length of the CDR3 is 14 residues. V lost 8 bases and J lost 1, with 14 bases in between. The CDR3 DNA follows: TGTGCCAGCCGCCTCAGGGTAAGGAACACTGAAGCTTTCTTT. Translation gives CASRLRVRNTEAFF.

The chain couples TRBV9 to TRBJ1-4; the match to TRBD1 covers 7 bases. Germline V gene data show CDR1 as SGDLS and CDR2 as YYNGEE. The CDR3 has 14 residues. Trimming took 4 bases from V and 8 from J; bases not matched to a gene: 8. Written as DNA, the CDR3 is TGTGCCAGCAGCCTACAGGGGATGGGGGAAAAACTGTTTTTT. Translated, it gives CASSLQGMGEKLFF.

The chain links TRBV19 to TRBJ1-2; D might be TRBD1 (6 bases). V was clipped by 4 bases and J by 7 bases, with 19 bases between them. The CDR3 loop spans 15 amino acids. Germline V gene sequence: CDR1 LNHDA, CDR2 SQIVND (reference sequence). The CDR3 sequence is CASSTLGTSLSGYTF. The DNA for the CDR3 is TGTGCCAGTAGTACCCTCGGGACATCGCTCTCTGGCTACACCTTC.

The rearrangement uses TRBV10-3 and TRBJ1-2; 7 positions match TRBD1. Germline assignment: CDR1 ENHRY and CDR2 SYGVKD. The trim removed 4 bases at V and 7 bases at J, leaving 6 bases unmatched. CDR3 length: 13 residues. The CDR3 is CAISGVGTAGYTF. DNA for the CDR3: TGTGCCATCAGTGGAGTAGGGACAGCTGGCTACACCTTC.

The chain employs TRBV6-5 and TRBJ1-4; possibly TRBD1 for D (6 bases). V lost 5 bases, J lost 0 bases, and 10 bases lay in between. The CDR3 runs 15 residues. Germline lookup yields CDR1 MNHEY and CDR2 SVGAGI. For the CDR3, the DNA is TGTGCCAGCAGTCTGGACAGTGCAACTAATGAAAAACTGTTTTTT. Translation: CASSLDSATNEKLFF.

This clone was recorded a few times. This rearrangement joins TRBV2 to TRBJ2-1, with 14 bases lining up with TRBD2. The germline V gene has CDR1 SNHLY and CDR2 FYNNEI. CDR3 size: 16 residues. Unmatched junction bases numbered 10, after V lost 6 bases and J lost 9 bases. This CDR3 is CASSIPTSGGAGEQFF. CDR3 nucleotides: TGTGCCAGCAGCATACCGACTAGCGGGGGGGCTGGTGAGCAGTTCTTC. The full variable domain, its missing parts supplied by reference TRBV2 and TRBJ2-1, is EPEVTQTPSHQVTQMGQEVILRCVPISNHLYFYWYRQILGQKVEFLVSFYNNEISEKSEIFDDQFSVERPDGSNFTLKIRSTKLEDSAMYFCASSIPTSGGAGEQFFGPGTRLTVL.

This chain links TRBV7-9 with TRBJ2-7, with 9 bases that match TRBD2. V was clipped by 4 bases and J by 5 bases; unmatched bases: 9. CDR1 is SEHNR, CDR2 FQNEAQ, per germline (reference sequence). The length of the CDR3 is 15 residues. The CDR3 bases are TGTGCCAGCAGCTCAGTGGCGGGAGGGCCCCACGAGCAGTACTTC. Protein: CASSSVAGGPHEQYF.

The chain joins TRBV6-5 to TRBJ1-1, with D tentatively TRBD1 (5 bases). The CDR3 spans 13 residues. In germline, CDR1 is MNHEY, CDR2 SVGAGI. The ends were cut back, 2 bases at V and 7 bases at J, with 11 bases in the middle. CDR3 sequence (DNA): TGTGCCAGCAGTTACCGGACGGGGGATGAAGCTTTCTTT. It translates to CASSYRTGDEAFF.

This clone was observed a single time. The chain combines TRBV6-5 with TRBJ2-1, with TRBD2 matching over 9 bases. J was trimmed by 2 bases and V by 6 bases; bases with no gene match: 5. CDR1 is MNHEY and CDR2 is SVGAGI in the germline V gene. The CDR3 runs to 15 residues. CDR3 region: CASSQREAPYNEQFF. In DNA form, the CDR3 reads TGTGCCAGCAGCCAGCGGGAGGCCCCCTACAATGAGCAGTTCTTC.

The CDR3 sequence: CASSQIGSSRGLTDTQYF. CDR3 coding DNA: TGCGCCAGCAGCCAGATCGGTTCATCCAGGGGGCTGACAGATACGCAGTATTTT. V and J are TRBV4-3 and TRBJ2-3; the match to TRBD1 covers 8 bases. V shed 3 bases, J shed 3 bases, and the junction held 14 bases outside the gene matches. The CDR3 is 18 amino acids. Germline values: CDR1 LGHNA, CDR2 YSLEER.

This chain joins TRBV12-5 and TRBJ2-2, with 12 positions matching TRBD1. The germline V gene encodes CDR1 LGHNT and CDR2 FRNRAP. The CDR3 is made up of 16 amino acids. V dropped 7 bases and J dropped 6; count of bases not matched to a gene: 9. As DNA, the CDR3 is TGTGCTAGTGCCTTAGGGACAGGGGGCCCCCCCGGGGAGCTGTTTTTT. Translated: CASALGTGGPPGELFF.